The rows below give T cell receptor beta chains drawn from one sample of a study of metastatic and nonmetastatic thyroid tumors. TCRdb re-called clones from the PCR reads using MiXCR. The sample lists about 15,000 clones, about 3.7% seen once, with around a quarter in the top ten. Sample: tumor tissue. The receptor source for this set is a female donor with papillary thyroid cancer or a benign thyroid nodule (not recorded which). Some clones in this sample may be carry-over from other donors' samples. Both conserved end residues are part of each CDR3. Each record gives: CDR3 DNA, CDR3 protein, clone size, J gene, D gene, V gene. The D gene is left open where the match is weak. Some rows have no size entry. The others give once, few or many, or a class for an expanded clone.

CDR3 DNA: TGTGCCAGCAGCTATCGACAGGGGGGATACGAGCAGTACTTC
CDR3 protein: CASSYRQGGYEQYF
clone size: few
J gene: TRBJ2-7
D gene: TRBD1
V gene: TRBV5-4

CDR3 DNA: TGTGCCACCAGCGAAATTGTCTCTGGGGCCAACGTCCTGACTTTC
CDR3 protein: CATSEIVSGANVLTF
clone size: few
J gene: TRBJ2-6
D gene: NA
V gene: TRBV15

CDR3 DNA: TGTGCCAGCACCCGATCGGGGGGCGCGGCCGGCTATGGCTACACCTTC
CDR3 protein: CASTRSGGAAGYGYTF
clone size: few
J gene: TRBJ1-2
D gene: NA
V gene: TRBV28

CDR3 DNA: TGTGCCAGCAGTTTACACGGACAGGGGGTAAAAGAGCAGTACTTC
CDR3 protein: CASSLHGQGVKEQYF
clone size: few
J gene: TRBJ2-7
D gene: TRBD1
V gene: TRBV27

CDR3 DNA: TGTGCCAGCAGTGAACAGGGGAGTGACACTGAAGCTTTCTTT
CDR3 protein: CASSEQGSDTEAFF
clone size: NA
J gene: TRBJ1-1
D gene: NA
V gene: TRBV6-1

CDR3 DNA: TGTGCCAGCAGTTATCAGGGGGCGTGGGGGGAGCTGTTTTTT
CDR3 protein: CASSYQGAWGELFF
clone size: NA
J gene: TRBJ2-2
D gene: TRBD1
V gene: TRBV6-2/TRBV6-3

CDR3 DNA: TGTGCCAGCAGTTTTTCCAGCCGCAGGCCCTATGGCTACACCTTC
CDR3 protein: CASSFSSRRPYGYTF
clone size: few
J gene: TRBJ1-2
D gene: NA
V gene: TRBV12-3/TRBV12-4

CDR3 DNA: TGTGCCAGCAGTCCGACTCGGGACTATGGCTACACCTTC
CDR3 protein: CASSPTRDYGYTF
clone size: few
J gene: TRBJ1-2
D gene: NA
V gene: TRBV6-1

CDR3 DNA: TGTGCCAGCAGCCTCCGGGACGGCTACGAGCAGTACTTC
CDR3 protein: CASSLRDGYEQYF
clone size: few
J gene: TRBJ2-7
D gene: NA
V gene: TRBV2

CDR3 DNA: TGTGCCAGCAGGAGGGAAACTGAAGCTTTCTTT
CDR3 protein: CASRRETEAFF
clone size: NA
J gene: TRBJ1-1
D gene: NA
V gene: TRBV27

CDR3 DNA: TGTGCCAGCAGTACAGGGGGCTACGAGCAGTACTTC
CDR3 protein: CASSTGGYEQYF
clone size: NA
J gene: TRBJ2-7
D gene: TRBD1
V gene: TRBV12-3/TRBV12-4

CDR3 DNA: TGTGCCAGCAGTGAATTTGGGGGACAACTCACCGGGGAGCTGTTTTTT
CDR3 protein: CASSEFGGQLTGELFF
clone size: few
J gene: TRBJ2-2
D gene: NA
V gene: TRBV6-1

CDR3 DNA: TGTGCCAGCAGCTTAGATTCCACGACGAGAACCGGGGAGCTGTTTTTT
CDR3 protein: CASSLDSTTRTGELFF
clone size: NA
J gene: TRBJ2-2
D gene: NA
V gene: TRBV7-6

CDR3 DNA: TGTGCCAGCAGTGAAGGGAACACTTTTAATGGCTACACCTTC
CDR3 protein: CASSEGNTFNGYTF
clone size: NA
J gene: TRBJ1-2
D gene: NA
V gene: TRBV6-1

CDR3 DNA: TGTGCCAGCAGTTTCTTAGGACTAGGGGAATCAGATACGCAGTATTTT
CDR3 protein: CASSFLGLGESDTQYF
clone size: few
J gene: TRBJ2-3
D gene: TRBD2
V gene: TRBV27

CDR3 DNA: TGTGCCAGCACCTTCTATTTCCGGGGCGGGTGCACTGAAGCTTTCTTT
CDR3 protein: CASTFYFRGGCTEAFF
clone size: NA
J gene: TRBJ1-1
D gene: NA
V gene: TRBV28

CDR3 DNA: TGTGCCAGCAGTAGCCCGGGACAGGGATATCTGGGCTATGGCTACACCTTC
CDR3 protein: CASSSPGQGYLGYGYTF
clone size: NA
J gene: TRBJ1-2
D gene: TRBD1
V gene: TRBV7-9

CDR3 DNA: TGTGCCAGCAGCTTGGAACGGGACAGCCCGGCTTTCTTT
CDR3 protein: CASSLERDSPAFF
clone size: few
J gene: TRBJ1-1
D gene: TRBD1
V gene: TRBV28

CDR3 DNA: TGTGCCAGCAGTGAGGGTAACAATCAGCCCCAGCATTTT
CDR3 protein: CASSEGNNQPQHF
clone size: few
J gene: TRBJ1-5
D gene: NA
V gene: TRBV6-1

CDR3 DNA: TGCGCCAGCAGCCCCGCGAGGGAGAGGGGAATGCAGCCCCAGCATTTT
CDR3 protein: CASSPARERGMQPQHF
clone size: NA
J gene: TRBJ1-5
D gene: NA
V gene: TRBV4-3

CDR3 DNA: TGTGCCACCAAAGGTGGCAGGACGAACACTGAAGCTTTCTTT
CDR3 protein: CATKGGRTNTEAFF
clone size: few
J gene: TRBJ1-1
D gene: NA
V gene: TRBV24-1

CDR3 DNA: TGTGCCATCAGTGAGTCTCGTCCGGGGCCGACAGATACGCAGTATTTT
CDR3 protein: CAISESRPGPTDTQYF
clone size: medium-sized
J gene: TRBJ2-3
D gene: NA
V gene: TRBV10-3

CDR3 DNA: TGTGCCAGCAGCCAGCAGTACGAGCAGTACTTC
CDR3 protein: CASSQQYEQYF
clone size: NA
J gene: TRBJ2-7
D gene: NA
V gene: TRBV6-1

CDR3 DNA: TGTGCCAGCAGTGCTAGTGTTAGCAGTCAGCCCCAGCATTTT
CDR3 protein: CASSASVSSQPQHF
clone size: few
J gene: TRBJ1-5
D gene: NA
V gene: TRBV2

CDR3 DNA: TGTGCCAGCAGTGAAAACAGGGTAAACGGCTACACCTTC
CDR3 protein: CASSENRVNGYTF
clone size: NA
J gene: TRBJ1-2
D gene: NA
V gene: TRBV6-1

CDR3 DNA: TGTGCCACCAGTGATCACCGCACCGGGGAGCTGTTTTTT
CDR3 protein: CATSDHRTGELFF
clone size: NA
J gene: TRBJ2-2
D gene: NA
V gene: TRBV24-1